Listed here are 27 T cell receptor beta chains from one sample, sequenced in a study of cytomegalovirus exposure and HLA in healthy donors. The primer mix had 60 Vbeta and 13 Jbeta primers. Only in-frame clones appear in the TCRdb table, and some are missing; sequencing was by immunoSEQ multiplex PCR. The table records around 130,000 clones, roughly four fifths of them present only once. The sequencing sample was made of PBMCs. Receptors originate from a male donor in good health and CMV-seropositive.

The genes are TRBV28 and TRBJ2-1, with D maybe TRBD1 (10 bases). V was pared by 4 bases and J by 1 base, with 20 bases between. CDR1 MDHEN and CDR2 SYDVKM come from the germline V gene. The CDR3 spans 18 residues. The CDR3 reads CASSWTGGAGGSYNEQFF. The CDR3 nucleotides are TGTGCCAGCAGTTGGACAGGGGGGGCGGGAGGGTCCTACAATGAGCAGTTCTTC.

The gene calls are TRBV9 and TRBJ2-7; 8 bases agree with TRBD2. V trimming: 3 bases; J trimming: 3 bases; junction bases outside the gene matches: 5. This CDR3 is built from 14 residues. Germline assignment: CDR1 SGDLS and CDR2 YYNGEE. The CDR3: CASSALAGSYEQYF. The CDR3 DNA reads TGTGCCAGCAGCGCTCTAGCGGGTAGCTACGAGCAGTACTTC.

V usage is TRBV9 and J usage is TRBJ2-1, with 11 bases lining up with TRBD2. The length of the CDR3 is 16 residues. Germline CDR1 reads SGDLS; CDR2 reads YYNGEE. V lost 3 bases to trimming and J lost 5 bases; unmatched junction nucleotides: 7. CDR3 DNA: TGTGCCAGCAGCGCGATAGGACTAGCGGGTAACAATGAGCAGTTCTTC. Protein: CASSAIGLAGNNEQFF. The complete variable domain, with remaining parts taken from reference TRBV9 and TRBJ2-1, reads DSGVTQTPKHLITATGQRVTLRCSPRSGDLSVYWYQQSLDQGLQFLIQYYNGEERAKGNILERFSAQQFPDLHSELNLSSLELGDSALYFCASSAIGLAGNNEQFFGPGTRLTVL.

CDR3 region: CASSAGLRKNIQYF. The CDR3 bases are TGTGCCAGCAGTGCCGGACTACGAAAAAACATTCAGTACTTC. V is TRBV9 and J is TRBJ2-4; a weak D match, TRBD2 (6 bases). The CDR3 sequence is 14 residues long. V lost 5 bases to trimming and J lost 4 bases, with 13 bases between them. Germline-derived CDR1 and CDR2 are SGDLS and YYNGEE.

With regard to this clone: The sample contains more than one DNA sequence encoding this CDR3. This chain connects TRBV28 to TRBJ2-7; TRBD2 matches at 11 bases. The V gene end was trimmed by 9 bases and the J gene end by 2 bases; junction bases not matched to a gene: 6. CDR1 is MDHEN, CDR2 SYDVKM, per germline. The CDR3 runs to 14 residues. Written as DNA, the CDR3 is TGTGCCAGTAGCTTTAGCGGGAGGGCCTACGAGCAGTACTTC. Amino acid sequence: CASSFSGRAYEQYF.

This clone was seen only once. The chain couples TRBV30 to TRBJ1-2; D uncertain. Germline V gene data show CDR1 as GTSNPN and CDR2 as SVGIG (reference sequence). Trimming left V 3 bases short and J 4 bases short, with 12 bases between. The CDR3 totals 13 residues. The CDR3 DNA reads as TGTGCCTGGAGAGCGGGCAACACCTATGGCTACACCTTC. Amino acid sequence: CAWRAGNTYGYTF.

The chain links TRBV6-6 to TRBJ1-4; D remains unclear. Germline CDR1 reads MNHNY; CDR2 reads SVGAGI (reference sequence). V gave up 2 bases and J gave up 0 bases, with 7 bases separating them. The CDR3 sequence is 15 residues long. This CDR3 reads CASSYRQTTNEKLFF. For the CDR3, the DNA is TGTGCCAGCAGTTACAGACAAACAACTAATGAAAAACTGTTTTTT.

V usage is TRBV7-9 and J usage is TRBJ2-5, with 7 bases that match TRBD1. This CDR3 spans 15 amino acids. V lost 5 bases to trimming and J lost 3 bases; unmatched junction nucleotides: 9. Germline V CDR1 and CDR2: SEHNR, FQNEAQ (reference sequence). CDR3 nucleotides: TGTGCCAGCAGCCTGAGACAGGGAACTAAAGAGACCCAGTACTTC. It encodes CASSLRQGTKETQYF.

This chain joins TRBV9 and TRBJ2-5; D ambiguous. Trimming cost V 3 bases and J 0 bases, with 12 bases left between them. The CDR3 sequence is 15 residues long. From germline, CDR1 is SGDLS and CDR2 YYNGEE. CDR3 in DNA: TGTGCCAGCAGCGAACAACCGACAAACCAAGAGACCCAGTACTTC. Translating it yields CASSEQPTNQETQYF.

The chain carries TRBV18 and TRBJ2-7; TRBD1 matches at 8 bases. Germline CDR1 KGHSH, CDR2 LQKENI. With V trimmed by 4 bases and J by 0 bases, 5 bases remained unmatched. CDR3 length: 15 residues. The CDR3 loop reads CASSRGQGYSYEQYF. The CDR3 bases are TGTGCCAGCTCACGTGGACAGGGCTACTCCTACGAGCAGTACTTC.

This clone was observed a few times. This chain connects TRBV5-1 to TRBJ2-5, with 12 bases identical to TRBD2. The germline gives CDR1 SGHRS, CDR2 YFSETQ. With 4 bases clipped from V and 4 bases from J, the junction kept 2 bases outside the gene matches. This CDR3 is 14 amino acids long. The CDR3 region is CASSPGLAGETQYF. The CDR3 DNA reads as TGCGCCAGCAGCCCGGGACTAGCGGGAGAGACCCAGTACTTC. The full variable domain, with the rest looked up from reference TRBV5-1 and TRBJ2-5, is KAGVTQTPRYLIKTRGQQVTLSCSPISGHRSVSWYQQTPGQGLQFLFEYFSETQRNKGNFPGRFSGRQFSNSRSEMNVSTLELGDSALYLCASSPGLAGETQYFGPGTRLLVL.

The V call is TRBV7-9, the J call TRBJ2-2, with 10 bases fitting TRBD2. The CDR3 sequence is 16 residues long. The germline V gene has CDR1 SEHNR and CDR2 FQNEAQ (reference sequence). V lost 5 bases and J lost 2; bases outside the gene matches: 5. CDR3: CASSPTSGVNTGELFF. In DNA form, the CDR3 reads TGTGCCAGCAGCCCAACTAGCGGGGTAAACACCGGGGAGCTGTTTTTT.

CDR3 DNA: TGTGCCAGCAGGTTACGCCGGACAGGGGGCGCCTTGGGGGCCAACGTCCTGACTTTC. Its protein product is CASRLRRTGGALGANVLTF. The chain is built from TRBV7-8 and TRBJ2-6, with 11 nucleotides matching TRBD1. V shed 6 bases and J 4 bases; nucleotides not matched to a gene: 14. This CDR3 has 19 residues. The germline gives CDR1 SGHVS, CDR2 FQNEAQ.

The rearrangement joins TRBV29-1 to TRBJ2-3; 7 bases map to TRBD2. This CDR3 is built from 14 residues. J lost 2 bases, V lost 6 bases, and 8 bases had no gene match. Germline CDR1 SQVTM, CDR2 ANQGSEA. CDR3: CSVPALAATDTQYF. CDR3 coding DNA: TGCAGCGTCCCAGCCCTAGCGGCCACAGATACGCAGTATTTT.

This chain joins TRBV28 and TRBJ2-4, with D possibly matching TRBD2 (6 bases). The length of the CDR3 is 15 residues. V lost 5 bases to trimming and J lost 0 bases, with 11 bases between them. Germline CDR1 MDHEN, CDR2 SYDVKM. The DNA for the CDR3 is TGTGCCAGCAGTACCCGGGAGCTAGCCAAAAACATTCAGTACTTC. Protein: CASSTRELAKNIQYF.

This clone was observed a handful of times. The DNA for the CDR3 is TGTGCCAGCAGTGTGGAGGGTAATCAGCCCCAGCATTTT. Protein product: CASSVEGNQPQHF. The chain recombines TRBV2 with TRBJ1-5; no definite D call. The CDR3 runs 13 residues. Germline loops: CDR1 SNHLY, CDR2 FYNNEI. V was cut by 4 bases and J by 4 bases, with 8 bases left in between.

This chain connects TRBV7-9 to TRBJ2-7; possibly TRBD1 for D (5 bases). This CDR3 comprises 13 residues. V gave up 3 bases and J gave up 3 bases, with 9 bases separating them. Per germline, CDR1 SEHNR and CDR2 FQNEAQ (reference sequence). The CDR3 spells CASSFAGNYEQYF. The DNA of the CDR3 is TGTGCCAGCAGCTTCGCAGGGAACTACGAGCAGTACTTC.

The J gene is TRBJ2-5, the V gene TRBV11-2; D is unresolved. Trimming stripped 0 bases from V and 5 bases from J, with 13 bases between. This CDR3 is 15 amino acids long. Germline CDR1 is SGHAT and CDR2 is FQNNGV. The chain's CDR3 is CASSLDRGLGETQYF. CDR3 DNA sequence: TGTGCCAGCAGCTTAGATAGAGGCCTCGGGGAGACCCAGTACTTC. Variable domain in full (rest from reference TRBV11-2 and TRBJ2-5): EAGVAQSPRYKIIEKRQSVAFWCNPISGHATLYWYQQILGQGPKLLIQFQNNGVVDDSQLPKDRFSAERLKGVDSTLKIQPAKLEDSAVYLCASSLDRGLGETQYFGPGTRLLVL.

Of note for this clone: A junction end diverges from the germline sequence, so it may reflect a read error. This chain connects TRBV27 to TRBJ2-6; TRBD1 might be the D (5 bases). The CDR3 has 13 residues. Germline V gene data show CDR1 as MNHEY and CDR2 as SMNVEV (reference sequence). The CDR3 sequence is CASRVSGANGLTF. As DNA, the CDR3 is TGTGCCAGTAGAGTTTCTGGGGCCAACGGCCTGACTTTC.

The V gene is TRBV6-5, the J gene TRBJ2-2, with TRBD1 identical over 9 bases. The CDR3 extends over 15 amino acids. Germline V CDR1 and CDR2: MNHEY, SVGAGI. With V trimmed by 7 bases and J by 3 bases, 6 bases remained unmatched. Written as DNA, the CDR3 is TGTGCCAGCAAACCGGGACAGGGTTACACCGGGGAGCTGTTTTTT. It codes for CASKPGQGYTGELFF.

CDR3 in amino acids: CASSQVENTIYF. Here the CDR3 DNA reads TGTGCCAGCAGCCAAGTTGAGAACACCATATATTTT. V gene TRBV4-2 combines with J gene TRBJ1-3; D is unclear. The CDR3 runs 12 residues. The V end was cut by 1 base, the J end by 7 bases, with 5 bases between. Per germline, CDR1 LGHNA and CDR2 YNFKEQ.

The CDR3 loop is CASNRGAHNEQFF. In DNA, the CDR3 is TGTGCCAGCAACAGGGGGGCCCACAATGAGCAGTTCTTC. The V gene is TRBV7-2, the J gene TRBJ2-1; 8 bases are shared with TRBD1. Trimming removed 7 bases from V and 5 bases from J; junction bases left unmatched: 4. CDR1 and CDR2 (germline): SGHTA, FQGNSA. The CDR3 consists of 13 residues.

In its sample, this clone was seen a few times. The V and J genes are TRBV9 and TRBJ2-1, with a tentative D call TRBD2 (6 bases). CDR3 size: 13 residues. Germline V CDR1 and CDR2: SGDLS, YYNGEE. V shed 0 bases and J shed 6 bases, with 7 bases lying between them. This CDR3 reads CASSVGLVNEQFF. In DNA, the CDR3 is TGTGCCAGCAGCGTAGGACTAGTCAATGAGCAGTTCTTC.

With respect to this clone: The conserved phenylalanine or tryptophan is not found at the CDR3 terminus, so this likely reflects a read error. V is TRBV30 and J is TRBJ2-7; the match to TRBD1 covers 7 bases. From germline, CDR1 is GTSNPN and CDR2 SVGIG (reference sequence). The CDR3 totals 15 residues. V lost 3 bases and J lost 1; bases outside the gene matches: 9. The CDR3 spells CAWRDVSGGSYEQYL. The CDR3 DNA reads TGTGCCTGGAGGGATGTATCAGGGGGATCCTACGAGCAGTACCTC.

For this clone: The sample carries other DNA sequences with the same CDR3. J is TRBJ2-1 and V is TRBV5-1; 9 positions agree with TRBD1. V trimming: 2 bases; J trimming: 2 bases; junction bases outside the gene matches: 2. CDR3 length equals 15 residues. Germline V gene data show CDR1 as SGHRS and CDR2 as YFSETQ. CDR3 in amino acids: CASSLGQGPYNEQFF. CDR3 bases: TGCGCCAGCAGCTTAGGACAGGGGCCCTACAATGAGCAGTTCTTC.

This chain's CDR3 is CASSLRVPETGYNEQFF. CDR3 coding DNA: TGTGCCAGCAGTTTACGGGTACCGGAGACAGGCTACAATGAGCAGTTCTTC. The rearrangement links TRBV27 to TRBJ2-1; perhaps TRBD1 as D (6 bases). Germline V CDR1 and CDR2: MNHEY, SMNVEV (reference sequence). CDR3 length: 17 amino acids. V was cut by 2 bases and J by 3 bases, with 17 bases left in between.

The chain carries TRBV11-2 and TRBJ2-7; 13 nucleotides line up with TRBD2. The V gene's germline CDR1 is SGHAT and CDR2 FQNNGV. The CDR3 sequence is 14 residues long. Trimming removed 7 bases from V and 8 bases from J; junction bases left unmatched: 8. CDR3 loop: CASTPGLAGYKQYF. The CDR3 coding sequence is TGTGCCAGCACTCCGGGACTAGCGGGGTACAAGCAGTACTTC.